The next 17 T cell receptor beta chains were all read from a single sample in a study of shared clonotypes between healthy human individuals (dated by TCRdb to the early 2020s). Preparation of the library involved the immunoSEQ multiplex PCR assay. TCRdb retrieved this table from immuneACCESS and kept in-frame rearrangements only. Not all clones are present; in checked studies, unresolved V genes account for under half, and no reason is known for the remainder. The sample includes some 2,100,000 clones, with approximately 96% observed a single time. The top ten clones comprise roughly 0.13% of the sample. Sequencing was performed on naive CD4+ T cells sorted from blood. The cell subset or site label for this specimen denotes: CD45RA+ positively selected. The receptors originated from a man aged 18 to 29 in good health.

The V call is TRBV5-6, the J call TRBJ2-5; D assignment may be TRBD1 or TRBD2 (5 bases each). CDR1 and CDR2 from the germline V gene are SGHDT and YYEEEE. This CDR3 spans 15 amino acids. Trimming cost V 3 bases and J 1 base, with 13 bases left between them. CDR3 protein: CASSWGSFAQETQYF. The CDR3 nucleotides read TGTGCCAGCAGCTGGGGGTCTTTTGCCCAAGAGACCCAGTACTTC.

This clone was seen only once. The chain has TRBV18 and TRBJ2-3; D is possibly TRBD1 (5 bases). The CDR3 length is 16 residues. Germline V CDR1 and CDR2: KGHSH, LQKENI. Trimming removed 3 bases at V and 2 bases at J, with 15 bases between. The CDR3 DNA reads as TGTGCCAGCTCACCTCTAAGTCCAGGGAACACAGATACGCAGTATTTT. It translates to CASSPLSPGNTDTQYF. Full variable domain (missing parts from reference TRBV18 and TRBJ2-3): NAGVMQNPRHLVRRRGQEARLRCSPMKGHSHVYWYRQLPEEGLKFMVYLQKENIIDESGMPKERFSAEFPKEGPSILRIQQVVRGDSAAYFCASSPLSPGNTDTQYFGPGTRLTVL.

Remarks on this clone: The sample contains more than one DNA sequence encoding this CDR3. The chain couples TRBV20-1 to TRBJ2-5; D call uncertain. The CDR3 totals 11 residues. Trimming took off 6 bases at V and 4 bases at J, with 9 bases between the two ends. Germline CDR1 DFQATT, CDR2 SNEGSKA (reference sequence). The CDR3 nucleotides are TGCAGTGCCCCTCTTGGAGAGACCCAGTACTTC. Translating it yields CSAPLGETQYF.

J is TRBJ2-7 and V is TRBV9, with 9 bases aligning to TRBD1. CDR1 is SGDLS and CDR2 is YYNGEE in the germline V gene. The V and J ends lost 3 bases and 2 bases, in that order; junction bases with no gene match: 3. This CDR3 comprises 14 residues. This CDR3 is CASSDGTGTYEQYF. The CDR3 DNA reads TGTGCCAGCAGCGACGGGACAGGGACCTACGAGCAGTACTTC.

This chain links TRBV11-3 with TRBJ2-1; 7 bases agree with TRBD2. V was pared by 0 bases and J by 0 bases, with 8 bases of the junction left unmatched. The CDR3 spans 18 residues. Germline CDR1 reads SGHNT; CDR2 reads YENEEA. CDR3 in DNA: TGTGCCAGCAGCTTAGATACGCTAGCGGCGAGCTCCTACAATGAGCAGTTCTTC. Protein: CASSLDTLAASSYNEQFF.

Written as DNA, the CDR3 is TGTGCCAGCAGCCGGGACAGGGGGCTCCACTTT. It translates to CASSRDRGLHF. This sequence joins TRBV7-2 and TRBJ1-6; 11 nucleotides align to TRBD1. This CDR3 has 11 amino acids. The J segment lost 16 bases and the V segment lost 5 bases, leaving 1 base of the junction unmatched. Germline V gene sequence: CDR1 SGHTA, CDR2 FQGNSA.

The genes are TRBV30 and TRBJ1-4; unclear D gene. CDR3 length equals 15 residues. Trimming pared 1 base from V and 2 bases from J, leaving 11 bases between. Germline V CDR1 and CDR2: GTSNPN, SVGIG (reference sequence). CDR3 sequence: CAWSGELLTNEKLFF. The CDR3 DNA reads TGTGCCTGGAGTGGGGAGTTATTGACTAATGAAAAACTGTTTTTT.

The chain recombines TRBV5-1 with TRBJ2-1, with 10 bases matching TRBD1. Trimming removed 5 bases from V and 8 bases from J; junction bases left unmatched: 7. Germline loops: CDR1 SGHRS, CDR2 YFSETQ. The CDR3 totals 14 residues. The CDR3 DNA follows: TGCGCCAGCAGAAGGACAGGGGGGGCCGATGAGCAGTTCTTC. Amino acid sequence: CASRRTGGADEQFF. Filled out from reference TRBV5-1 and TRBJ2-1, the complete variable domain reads KAGVTQTPRYLIKTRGQQVTLSCSPISGHRSVSWYQQTPGQGLQFLFEYFSETQRNKGNFPGRFSGRQFSNSRSEMNVSTLELGDSALYLCASRRTGGADEQFFGPGTRLTVL.

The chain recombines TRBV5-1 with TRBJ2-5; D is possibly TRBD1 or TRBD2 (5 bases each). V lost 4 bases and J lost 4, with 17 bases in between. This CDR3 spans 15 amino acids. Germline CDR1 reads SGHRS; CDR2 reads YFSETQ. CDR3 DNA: TGCGCCAGCAGCAGAACTAGTGCTAGGGGAGAGACCCAGTACTTC. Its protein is CASSRTSARGETQYF.

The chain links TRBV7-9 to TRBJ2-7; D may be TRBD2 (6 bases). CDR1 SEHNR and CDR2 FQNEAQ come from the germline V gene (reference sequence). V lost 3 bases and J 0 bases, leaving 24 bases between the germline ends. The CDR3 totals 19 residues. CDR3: CASSLGQRDFPIFSYEQYF. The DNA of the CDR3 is TGTGCCAGCAGCTTGGGGCAACGGGACTTCCCGATTTTCTCCTACGAGCAGTACTTC. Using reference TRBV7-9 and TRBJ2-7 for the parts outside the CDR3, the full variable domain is DTGVSQNPRHKITKRGQNVTFRCDPISEHNRLYWYRQTLGQGPEFLTYFQNEAQLEKSRLLSDRFSAERPKGSFSTLEIQRTEQGDSAMYLCASSLGQRDFPIFSYEQYFGPGTRLTVT.

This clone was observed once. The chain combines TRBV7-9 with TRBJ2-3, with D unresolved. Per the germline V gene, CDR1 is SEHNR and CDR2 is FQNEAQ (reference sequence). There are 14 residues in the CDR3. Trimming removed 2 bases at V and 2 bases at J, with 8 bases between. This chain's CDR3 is CASSLQASTDTQYF. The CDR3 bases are TGTGCCAGCAGCTTACAGGCTTCCACAGATACGCAGTATTTT.

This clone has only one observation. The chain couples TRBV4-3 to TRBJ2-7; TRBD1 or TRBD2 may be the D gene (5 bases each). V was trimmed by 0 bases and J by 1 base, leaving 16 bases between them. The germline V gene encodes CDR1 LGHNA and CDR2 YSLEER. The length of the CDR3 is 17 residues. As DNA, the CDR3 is TGCGCCAGCAGCCAAGAAGGATGCCGGGACCGATCCTACGAGCAGTACTTC. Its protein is CASSQEGCRDRSYEQYF.

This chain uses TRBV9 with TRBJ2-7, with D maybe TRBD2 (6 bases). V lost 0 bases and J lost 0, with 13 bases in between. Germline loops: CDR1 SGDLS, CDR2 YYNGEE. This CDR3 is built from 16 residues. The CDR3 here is CASSVGGEVSSYEQYF. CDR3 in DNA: TGTGCCAGCAGCGTAGGGGGGGAGGTTAGCTCCTACGAGCAGTACTTC.

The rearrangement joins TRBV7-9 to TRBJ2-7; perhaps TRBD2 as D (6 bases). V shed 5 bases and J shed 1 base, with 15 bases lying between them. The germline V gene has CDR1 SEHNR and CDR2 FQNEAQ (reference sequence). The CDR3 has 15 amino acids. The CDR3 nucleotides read TGTGCCAGCAGCCGCGGGACTCTCGATTCCTACGAGCAGTACTTC. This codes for CASSRGTLDSYEQYF.

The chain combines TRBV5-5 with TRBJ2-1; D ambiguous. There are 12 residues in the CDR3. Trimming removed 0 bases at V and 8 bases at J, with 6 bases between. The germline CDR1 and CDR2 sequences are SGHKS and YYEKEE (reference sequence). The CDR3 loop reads CASSLGFDEQFF. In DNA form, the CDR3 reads TGTGCCAGCAGCTTGGGATTTGATGAGCAGTTCTTC.

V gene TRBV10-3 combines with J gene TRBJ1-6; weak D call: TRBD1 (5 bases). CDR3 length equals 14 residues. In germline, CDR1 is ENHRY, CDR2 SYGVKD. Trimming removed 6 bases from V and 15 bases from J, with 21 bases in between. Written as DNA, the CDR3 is TGTGCCATCAGCGCTGGGACGGCCCCGCGGCACCTCCACTTT. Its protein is CAISAGTAPRHLHF.

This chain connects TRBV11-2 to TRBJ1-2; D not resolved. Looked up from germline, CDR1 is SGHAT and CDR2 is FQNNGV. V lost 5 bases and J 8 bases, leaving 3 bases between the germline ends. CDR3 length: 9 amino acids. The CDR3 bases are TGTGCCAGCAGCCCGGGCTACACCTTC. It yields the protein CASSPGYTF. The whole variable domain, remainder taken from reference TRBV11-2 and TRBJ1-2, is EAGVAQSPRYKIIEKRQSVAFWCNPISGHATLYWYQQILGQGPKLLIQFQNNGVVDDSQLPKDRFSAERLKGVDSTLKIQPAKLEDSAVYLCASSPGYTFGSGTRLTVV.